One sample yielded the 9 T cell receptor beta chains listed below, sequenced in a study of glioma-infiltrating T cells (dated by TCRdb to the mid-2010s). Instrument on record: Illumina MiSeq. TCR alpha and beta CDR3 regions were amplified with the iRepertoire nested amplicon-rescue multiplex PCR (arm-PCR) platform from RNA. The raw public reads went through TCRdb reprocessing: fastp at Q25, MiXCR clone calling, in-frame beta chains kept. For every CDR3 protein sequence, its rows merge into one entry that carries the most common genes and DNA. The sample data list fewer than 200,000 distinct CDR3 sequences, and more than 35% of these were observed just once. The ten largest clones capture roughly 5.2% of the sample. The sequencing input was glioma tissue, nonneoplastic brain tissue, or PBMCs (not recorded which). These receptors were collected from a human donor with low-grade glioma or glioblastoma, undergoing nonglioma brain surgery, or in good health (not recorded which).

The V and J genes are TRBV4-1 and TRBJ2-1; TRBD2 aligns across 10 bases. Unmatched junction bases numbered 7, after V lost 1 base and J lost 4 bases. The V gene's germline CDR1 is MGHRA and CDR2 YSYEKL. The CDR3 contains 17 residues. The CDR3 coding sequence is TGCGCCAGCAGCCAAGGGGCTCGGACTAGCGGATACAATGAGCAGTTCTTC. Its translation: CASSQGARTSGYNEQFF.

In this sample, this clonotype turned up many times. V usage is TRBV20-1 and J usage is TRBJ2-1, with D possibly matching TRBD2 (6 bases). Germline CDR1 reads DFQATT; CDR2 reads SNEGSKA (reference sequence). V lost 3 bases, J lost 4 bases, and 13 bases lay in between. The CDR3 sequence is 14 residues long. The CDR3 protein is CSARAVAAYNEQFF. CDR3 sequence (DNA): TGCAGTGCTAGGGCGGTAGCGGCGTACAATGAGCAGTTCTTC.

The J gene is TRBJ2-1, the V gene TRBV2; 10 bases align to TRBD2. Germline V gene sequence: CDR1 SNHLY, CDR2 FYNNEI. V was clipped by 5 bases and J by 7 bases; unmatched bases: 8. The CDR3 totals 15 residues. CDR3 loop: CASSSTSGVSNEQFF. The CDR3, as DNA: TGTGCCAGCAGTTCAACTAGCGGGGTTTCAAATGAGCAGTTCTTC.

Regarding this clonotype: A read error is possible here, since a much larger clone lies one base away. Without the conserved terminal phenylalanine or tryptophan, this CDR3 likely stems from a read error. The J gene is TRBJ2-7, the V gene TRBV28; D is uncertain. Germline V gene data show CDR1 as MDHEN and CDR2 as SYDVKM. The CDR3 has 13 amino acids. With 6 bases removed from V and 7 bases from J, the gap between germline ends came to 16 bases. CDR3: CASSPRDGREQYS. The CDR3 DNA reads TGTGCCAGCAGCCCCCGAGACGGTAGAGAGCAGTACTCC.

This clonotype has at least ten counts. The J gene is TRBJ1-2, the V gene TRBV27; tentative D call: TRBD1 (5 bases). This CDR3 comprises 14 residues. V lost 6 bases, J lost 8 bases, and 19 bases lay in between. CDR1 is MNHEY and CDR2 is SMNVEV in the germline V gene (reference sequence). CDR3 nucleotides: TGTGCCAGCAGGTCTCCTGGGACTGGGGAGGGCTACACCTTC. Protein sequence: CASRSPGTGEGYTF.

This clonotype turned up a few times. The genes are TRBV2 and TRBJ2-1; TRBD2 matches at 8 bases. The CDR3 has 17 amino acids. Germline loops: CDR1 SNHLY, CDR2 FYNNEI. Germline trimming cut 4 bases from V and 4 bases from J; bases unmatched to any gene: 12. CDR3 in amino acids: CASSVGGGSRTYNEQFF. The CDR3 bases are TGTGCCAGCAGTGTCGGGGGGGGCAGTAGAACGTACAATGAGCAGTTCTTC.

This clonotype showed up many times. This chain connects TRBV12-3 or TRBV12-4 to TRBJ2-1, with D unresolved. The V end was cut by 3 bases, the J end by 6 bases, with 6 bases between. The CDR3 covers 12 residues. The CDR3 sequence: CASSFLGNEQFF. The CDR3 region has the DNA TGTGCCAGCAGTTTCTTGGGCAATGAGCAGTTCTTC.

Points on this clonotype: This could be a read error, since a much larger clone is one nucleotide away. The chain joins TRBV20-1 to TRBJ2-7; TRBD1 agrees at 7 bases. The CDR3 is 11 residues long. Trimming cost V 6 bases and J 8 bases; bases outside gene matches: 7. The germline gives CDR1 DFQATT, CDR2 SNEGSKA (reference sequence). The CDR3 loop reads CSAATGRQQYF. Written as DNA, the CDR3 is TGCAGTGCCGCGACAGGGAGACAGCAGTACTTC.

As regards this clonotype: Relative to the germline gene, one junction end is altered; a read error may explain this. The chain uses TRBV19 and TRBJ2-2; 12 bases match TRBD2. Germline V lookup: CDR1 LNHDA, CDR2 SQIVND (reference sequence). The CDR3 totals 18 residues. The DNA for the CDR3 is TGTGCCAGTCGTATACGGCTAGCGGGAGGGTCGAACACCGGGGAGCTGTTTTTT. This sequence encodes CASRIRLAGGSNTGELFF.